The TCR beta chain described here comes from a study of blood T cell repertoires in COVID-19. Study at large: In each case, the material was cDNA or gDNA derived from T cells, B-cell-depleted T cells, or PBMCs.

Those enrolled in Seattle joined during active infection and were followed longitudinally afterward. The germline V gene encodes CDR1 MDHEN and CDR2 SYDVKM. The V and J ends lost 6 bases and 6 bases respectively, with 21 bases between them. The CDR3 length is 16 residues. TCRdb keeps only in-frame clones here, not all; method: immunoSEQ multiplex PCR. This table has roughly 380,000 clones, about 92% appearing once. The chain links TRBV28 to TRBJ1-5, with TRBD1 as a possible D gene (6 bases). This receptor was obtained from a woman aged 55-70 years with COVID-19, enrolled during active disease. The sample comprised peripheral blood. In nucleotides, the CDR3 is TGTGCCAGCAGCCAAAAGACCCCGGGACAAAGTCAGCCCCAGCATTTT. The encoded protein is CASSQKTPGQSQPQHF. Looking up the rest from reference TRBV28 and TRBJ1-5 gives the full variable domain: DVKVTQSSRYLVKRTGEKVFLECVQDMDHENMFWYRQDPGLGLRLIYFSYDVKMKEKGDIPEGYSVSREKKERFSLILESASTNQTSMYLCASSQKTPGQSQPQHFGDGTRLSIL.